The 30 T cell receptor beta chains in this list originate from one sample, sequenced in a study of CD8+CD57+ T cells in acquired aplastic anemia. For CDR3 and TCR beta VDJ profiling, genomic DNA was the template used. TCRdb re-called the reads with MiXCR, one entry per CDR3 protein. The sample lists roughly 170,000 distinct CDR3 sequences; about 60% were seen once. Sequencing used sorted CD4+, CD8+, or CD8+CD57+ T cells (not recorded which) from PBMCs. These receptors were obtained from a human donor in good health.

Details on this clonotype: It is likely a read error, because the conserved phenylalanine at the end of the CDR3 is missing. The chain has TRBV2 and TRBJ2-7; 7 bases fit TRBD1. This CDR3 is built from 12 residues. Germline lookup yields CDR1 SNHLY and CDR2 FYNNEI. Written as DNA, the CDR3 is TGTGCGACCGGGACAGACTCCTACGAGCAGTACCTC. This encodes CATGTDSYEQYL.

The chain has TRBV19 and TRBJ2-7; a possible D gene is TRBD2 (7 bases). The germline V gene encodes CDR1 LNHDA and CDR2 SQIVND (reference sequence). The V end was cut by 9 bases, the J end by 0 bases, with 27 bases between. The CDR3 sequence is 18 residues long. The CDR3 sequence is CASSGRAGAKESSYEQYF. The CDR3 region has the DNA TGTGCCAGCTCAGGCAGGGCGGGGGCCAAAGAGAGCTCCTACGAGCAGTACTTC.

This chain joins TRBV5-1 and TRBJ2-1; unclear D gene. The CDR3 consists of 16 residues. Germline V gene data show CDR1 as SGHRS and CDR2 as YFSETQ. V was shortened by 4 bases and J by 5 bases, with 19 bases between the two germline ends. The CDR3 sequence: CASSNPLRMADNEQFF. CDR3 DNA sequence: TGCGCCAGCAGCAATCCCCTGCGCATGGCTGACAATGAGCAGTTCTTC.

This chain links TRBV20-1 with TRBJ1-2; 7 positions match TRBD1. CDR1 and CDR2 (germline): DFQATT, SNEGSKA (reference sequence). The length of the CDR3 is 14 residues. J was trimmed by 5 bases and V by 6 bases; bases with no gene match: 12. The CDR3 coding sequence is TGCAGTGCCGTAGGCCAAAGGGGGCTTTATGGCTACACCTTC. It encodes CSAVGQRGLYGYTF.

In its sample, this clonotype was seen many times. The chain recombines TRBV19 with TRBJ2-1, with 16 nucleotides matching TRBD2. Looked up from germline, CDR1 is LNHDA and CDR2 is SQIVND (reference sequence). J lost 1 base, V lost 4 bases, and 13 bases had no gene match. The CDR3 is made up of 21 amino acids. CDR3 region: CASSRPPGLAGGPGSYNEQFF. For the CDR3, the DNA is TGTGCCAGTAGTAGGCCCCCGGGACTAGCGGGAGGGCCGGGGTCCTACAATGAGCAGTTCTTC.

This clonotype was seen at least ten times. The V and J genes are TRBV9 and TRBJ1-2; D remains ambiguous. Deletions cut 4 bases from V and 2 bases from J, with 12 bases between. Germline lookup yields CDR1 SGDLS and CDR2 YYNGEE. The CDR3 totals 14 residues. The CDR3 spells CASSFQTLNYGYTF. The CDR3 nucleotides read TGTGCCAGCAGCTTCCAGACACTGAACTATGGCTACACCTTC.

V gene TRBV6-5 combines with J gene TRBJ2-7, with D maybe TRBD2 (5 bases). The ends were cut back, 0 bases at V and 3 bases at J, with 18 bases in the middle. The CDR3 runs 17 residues. The germline gives CDR1 MNHEY, CDR2 SVGAGI. The CDR3 coding sequence is TGTGCCAGCAGTTACTCGATACTAGGCGCCTCCTTCTACGAGCAGTACTTC. The encoded protein is CASSYSILGASFYEQYF.

The J gene is TRBJ2-1, the V gene TRBV29-1; 13 nucleotides align to TRBD2. Germline V gene data show CDR1 as SQVTM and CDR2 as ANQGSEA. V gave up 5 bases and J gave up 1 base; unmatched junction bases: 5. This CDR3 contains 16 residues. CDR3: CSVPRTSGRSYNEQFF. The CDR3 nucleotides read TGCAGCGTTCCCCGGACTAGCGGGAGATCCTACAATGAGCAGTTCTTC.

This chain links TRBV7-2 with TRBJ2-3; no definite D call. The length of the CDR3 is 12 residues. Germline V gene lookup returns CDR1 SGHTA and CDR2 FQGNSA. V gave up 8 bases and J gave up 2 bases, with 8 bases separating them. Here the CDR3 DNA reads TGTGCCAGCGCGGCAGACACAGATACGCAGTATTTT. This gives the protein CASAADTDTQYF.

The V gene is TRBV24-1, the J gene TRBJ2-1; 10 positions match TRBD1. V trimming: 6 bases; J trimming: 10 bases; junction bases outside the gene matches: 8. Germline V lookup: CDR1 KGHDR, CDR2 SFDVKD. CDR3 length: 14 residues. The CDR3 DNA reads as TGTGCCACCAGTCCAGGACAGGGGGAAACAGAGCAGTTCTTC. Its translation: CATSPGQGETEQFF.

This clonotype was counted at least ten times. The chain combines TRBV5-6 with TRBJ2-1; 8 positions agree with TRBD2. V lost 7 bases and J lost 2; bases outside the gene matches: 5. CDR1 and CDR2 (germline): SGHDT, YYEEEE. The CDR3 is 14 residues long. The CDR3 DNA follows: TGTGCCAGCGAGCGGGAGTCCCCCTACAATGAGCAGTTCTTC. Amino acids: CASERESPYNEQFF.

This clonotype was found many times. This chain joins TRBV6-1 and TRBJ2-6, with TRBD1 matching over 8 bases. Trimming at V came to 5 bases and at J to 0 bases, leaving 9 bases not matched to a gene. Germline CDR1 reads MNHNS; CDR2 reads SASEGT. The CDR3 loop spans 18 amino acids. The CDR3 DNA follows: TGTGCCAGCAGTATTGGACAGGGCGCTAGCTCTGGGGCCAACGTCCTGACTTTC. As protein: CASSIGQGASSGANVLTF.

The chain combines TRBV7-3 with TRBJ2-1; TRBD2 agrees at 12 bases. Germline lookup yields CDR1 SGHTA and CDR2 FQGTGA. CDR3 length: 15 residues. Unmatched junction bases numbered 4, after V lost 6 bases and J lost 4 bases. The CDR3 reads CASSRTSGKYNEQFF. The CDR3 DNA reads as TGTGCCAGCAGTCGGACTAGCGGGAAATACAATGAGCAGTTCTTC.

In this sample, this clonotype turned up a few times. The junction shows a germline mismatch at one end, possibly a read error. This rearrangement joins TRBV5-6 to TRBJ1-5, with TRBD1 identical over 10 bases. CDR3 length: 14 residues. Per the germline V gene, CDR1 is SGHDT and CDR2 is YYEEEE. The DNA for the CDR3 is TGTGCCAGCAGCCCCGGGACAGGGGATCAGCCCCAACATTTT. Protein sequence: CASSPGTGDQPQHF.

The CDR3 here is CSATRTGTYEQYF. In DNA form, the CDR3 reads TGCAGTGCTACAAGGACAGGGACCTACGAGCAGTACTTC. This chain links TRBV20-1 with TRBJ2-7; 8 positions agree with TRBD1. The CDR3 consists of 13 residues. Germline-derived CDR1 and CDR2 are DFQATT and SNEGSKA (reference sequence). The V and J ends lost 4 bases and 2 bases, in that order; junction bases with no gene match: 4.

The V and J genes are TRBV29-1 and TRBJ1-2; no clear D. The CDR3 covers 15 residues. The germline V gene has CDR1 SQVTM and CDR2 ANQGSEA. V was pared by 6 bases and J by 3 bases, with 20 bases between. This chain's CDR3 is CSVLTGGPTYYGYTF. DNA of the CDR3: TGCAGCGTCCTAACCGGAGGTCCCACCTACTATGGCTACACCTTC.

This clonotype was found many times. This chain connects TRBV9 to TRBJ1-1; the D is unclear. V lost 3 bases and J 5 bases, leaving 20 bases between the germline ends. Germline V gives CDR1 SGDLS, CDR2 YYNGEE. This CDR3 is built from 16 residues. In nucleotides, the CDR3 is TGTGCCAGCAGCGCCCCTTACGACGGATTGTCTACTGAAGCTTTCTTT. Protein sequence: CASSAPYDGLSTEAFF.

The CDR3 loop is CASSPQGTATYEQYF. The CDR3 DNA sequence: TGCGCCAGCAGCCCTCAGGGGACAGCAACCTACGAGCAGTACTTC. The chain has TRBV5-1 and TRBJ2-7; 7 bases align to TRBD1. The germline V gene has CDR1 SGHRS and CDR2 YFSETQ. V lost 4 bases and J lost 2; bases outside the gene matches: 9. The CDR3 consists of 15 residues.

This sequence joins TRBV24-1 and TRBJ1-2, with 7 bases aligning to TRBD1. Germline lookup yields CDR1 KGHDR and CDR2 SFDVKD. This CDR3 contains 16 residues. The J segment lost 6 bases and the V segment lost 3 bases, leaving 12 bases of the junction unmatched. The CDR3 protein is CATSDPEQGREDGYTF. The CDR3 bases are TGTGCCACCAGTGATCCAGAACAGGGGAGGGAGGATGGCTACACCTTC.

This clonotype was detected only a few times. The chain has TRBV11-2 and TRBJ2-7; 13 nucleotides align to TRBD2. The CDR3 sequence is 17 residues long. Losses at the gene ends were 4 bases for V and 5 bases for J; bases not matched to a gene: 11. CDR1 and CDR2 (germline): SGHAT, FQNNGV. DNA of the CDR3: TGTGCCAGCAGCTCACTAGTAGGACTAGCGGGAGCAAACGAGCAGTACTTC. This sequence encodes CASSSLVGLAGANEQYF. Combining the CDR3 with reference TRBV11-2 and TRBJ2-7 gives the whole variable domain EAGVAQSPRYKIIEKRQSVAFWCNPISGHATLYWYQQILGQGPKLLIQFQNNGVVDDSQLPKDRFSAERLKGVDSTLKIQPAKLEDSAVYLCASSSLVGLAGANEQYFGPGTRLTVT.

This clonotype was recorded a few times. This chain connects TRBV7-6 to TRBJ1-1; possibly TRBD1 for D (5 bases). The CDR3 runs to 12 residues. Per germline, CDR1 SGHVS and CDR2 FNYEAQ. V lost 5 bases and J 3 bases, leaving 7 bases between the germline ends. CDR3 region: CASSTRDTEAFF. The CDR3 DNA sequence: TGTGCCAGCAGCACCAGGGACACTGAAGCTTTCTTT. Supplemented by reference TRBV7-6 and TRBJ1-1, the full variable domain reads GAGVSQSPRYKVTKRGQDVALRCDPISGHVSLYWYRQALGQGPEFLTYFNYEAQQDKSGLPNDRFSAERPEGSISTLTIQRTEQRDSAMYRCASSTRDTEAFFGQGTRLTVV.

At least ten counts were recorded for this clonotype. The chain recombines TRBV15 with TRBJ1-2, with 9 bases matching TRBD1. Per the germline V gene, CDR1 is LNHNV and CDR2 is YYDKDF (reference sequence). This CDR3 spans 14 amino acids. The junction had 7 bases not matched to a gene; V was cut back by 3 bases and J by 8 bases. The CDR3 sequence: CATSRTQGALGYTF. Written as DNA, the CDR3 is TGTGCCACCAGCAGGACACAGGGGGCTTTGGGCTACACCTTC.

This clonotype was counted many times. The chain recombines TRBV11-2 with TRBJ2-1; 9 bases map to TRBD2. Losses at the gene ends were 1 base for V and 9 bases for J; bases not matched to a gene: 13. Looked up from germline, CDR1 is SGHAT and CDR2 is FQNNGV. CDR3 size: 17 residues. CDR3 sequence reads: CASSLVPGREGLIEQFF. The CDR3 coding sequence is TGTGCCAGCAGCTTAGTCCCGGGGCGGGAGGGCCTTATTGAGCAGTTCTTC.

Regarding this clonotype: This may come from a read error, since a much larger clone is one base off. The chain joins TRBV6-2 or TRBV6-3 to TRBJ2-7, with D hard to call. Germline CDR1 is MNHEY and CDR2 is SVGEGT. The germline V and J ends were trimmed by 0 bases and 3 bases, with 6 bases remaining between them. This CDR3 has 13 amino acids. The CDR3 loop is CASSYSDDYEQYF. CDR3 nucleotides: TGTGCCAGCAGTTACTCAGATGACTACGAGCAGTACTTC.

Written as DNA, the CDR3 is TGTGCCAGCACCTGGTTGGAGGGGGCCTCCGGAAACACCATATATTTT. It is translated as CASTWLEGASGNTIYF. V is TRBV7-9 and J is TRBJ1-3; 7 bases align to TRBD1. Germline V gene sequence: CDR1 SEHNR, CDR2 FQNEAQ (reference sequence). The CDR3 is made up of 16 amino acids. After removal of 7 bases from V and 4 bases from J, the junction contained 13 bases not matched to a gene.

The chain employs TRBV20-1 and TRBJ2-7; D is unresolved. CDR1 DFQATT and CDR2 SNEGSKA come from the germline V gene (reference sequence). This CDR3 spans 12 amino acids. Trimming shortened V by 1 base and J by 2 bases, and 6 bases separated the two germline ends. This CDR3 is CSARGAAYEQYF. CDR3 nucleotide sequence: TGCAGTGCTAGAGGGGCAGCCTACGAGCAGTACTTC.

J is TRBJ2-1 and V is TRBV20-1; D may be TRBD2 (5 bases). The CDR3 totals 14 residues. The germline V and J ends were trimmed by 6 bases and 7 bases, with 19 bases remaining between them. Germline values: CDR1 DFQATT, CDR2 SNEGSKA (reference sequence). CDR3 DNA sequence: TGCAGTGCCCCGGGGAGTAAGGGTGAAAATGAGCAGTTCTTC. It encodes CSAPGSKGENEQFF.

V and J are TRBV19 and TRBJ2-3; D remains unclear. The CDR3 loop spans 13 amino acids. V dropped 6 bases and J dropped 4 bases, with 11 bases sitting between them. Germline V lookup: CDR1 LNHDA, CDR2 SQIVND (reference sequence). The CDR3 sequence: CASRSVAADTQYF. The CDR3 nucleotides are TGTGCCAGTAGGTCGGTGGCCGCAGATACGCAGTATTTT.

This chain connects TRBV29-1 to TRBJ1-2, with D possibly matching TRBD1 (6 bases). CDR3 size: 13 residues. Germline V lookup: CDR1 SQVTM, CDR2 ANQGSEA. Trimming stripped 5 bases from V and 2 bases from J, with 12 bases between. DNA of the CDR3: TGCAGCGTTCACAGGGTGGGGAACTATGGCTACACCTTC. The encoded protein is CSVHRVGNYGYTF.

The rearrangement joins TRBV24-1 to TRBJ2-3, with D uncertain. This CDR3 comprises 13 residues. Germline V gene lookup returns CDR1 KGHDR and CDR2 SFDVKD. Trimming left V 5 bases short and J 3 bases short, with 8 bases between. The CDR3 DNA sequence: TGTGCCACCAGTGCGCTGTCGACAGATACGCAGTATTTT. The encoded protein is CATSALSTDTQYF.